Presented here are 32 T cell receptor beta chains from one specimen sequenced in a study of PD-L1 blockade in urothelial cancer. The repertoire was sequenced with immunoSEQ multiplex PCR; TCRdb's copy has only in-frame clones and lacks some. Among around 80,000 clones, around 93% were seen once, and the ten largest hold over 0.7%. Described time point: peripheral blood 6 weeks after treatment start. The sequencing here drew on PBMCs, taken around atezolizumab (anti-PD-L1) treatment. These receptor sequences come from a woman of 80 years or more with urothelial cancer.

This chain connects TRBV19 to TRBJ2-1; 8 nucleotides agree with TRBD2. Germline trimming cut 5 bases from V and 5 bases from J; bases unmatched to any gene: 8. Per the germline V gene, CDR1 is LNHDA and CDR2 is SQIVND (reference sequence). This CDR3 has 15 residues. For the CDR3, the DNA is TGTGCCAGTAGTTCCCGGGTAGCGGGGCACAATGAGCAGTTCTTC. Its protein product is CASSSRVAGHNEQFF. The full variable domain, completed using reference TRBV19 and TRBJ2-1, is DGGITQSPKYLFRKEGQNVTLSCEQNLNHDAMYWYRQDPGQGLRLIYYSQIVNDFQKGDIAEGYSVSREKKESFPLTVTSAQKNPTAFYLCASSSRVAGHNEQFFGPGTRLTVL.

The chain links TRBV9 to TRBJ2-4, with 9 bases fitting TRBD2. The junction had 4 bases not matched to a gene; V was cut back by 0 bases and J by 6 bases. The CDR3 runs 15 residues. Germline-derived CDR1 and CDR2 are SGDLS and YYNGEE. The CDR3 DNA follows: TGTGCCAGCAGCGTAGCGGGGGGACTAGCAAACATTCAGTACTTC. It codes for CASSVAGGLANIQYF.

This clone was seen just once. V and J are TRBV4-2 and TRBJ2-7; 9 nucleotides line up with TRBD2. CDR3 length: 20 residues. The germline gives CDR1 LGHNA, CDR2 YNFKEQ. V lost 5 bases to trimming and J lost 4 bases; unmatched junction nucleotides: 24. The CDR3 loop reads CASSIRGGTSTLGHLYEQYF. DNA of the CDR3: TGTGCCAGCAGCATAAGAGGTGGGACTAGCACCCTTGGCCACCTTTACGAGCAGTACTTC.

CDR3 nucleotide sequence: TGTGCCAGCTCTTTACCGGGAGGCTACGAGCAGTACTTC. Translated: CASSLPGGYEQYF. The chain uses TRBV7-2 and TRBJ2-7, with 7 bases matching TRBD2. This CDR3 is 13 amino acids long. J lost 3 bases, V lost 8 bases, and 7 bases had no gene match. Germline V gene data show CDR1 as SGHTA and CDR2 as FQGNSA.

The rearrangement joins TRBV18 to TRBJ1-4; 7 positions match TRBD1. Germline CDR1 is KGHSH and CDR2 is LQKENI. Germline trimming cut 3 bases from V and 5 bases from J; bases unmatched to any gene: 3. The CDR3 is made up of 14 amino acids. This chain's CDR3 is CASSPGTVNEKLFF. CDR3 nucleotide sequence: TGTGCCAGCTCACCGGGGACAGTAAATGAAAAACTGTTTTTT.

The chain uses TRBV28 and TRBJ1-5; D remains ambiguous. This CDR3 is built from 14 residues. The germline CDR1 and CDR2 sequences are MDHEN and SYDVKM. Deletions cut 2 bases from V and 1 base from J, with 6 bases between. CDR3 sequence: CASSLPGSNQPQHF. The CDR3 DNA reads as TGTGCCAGCAGTTTACCGGGGAGCAATCAGCCCCAGCATTTT.

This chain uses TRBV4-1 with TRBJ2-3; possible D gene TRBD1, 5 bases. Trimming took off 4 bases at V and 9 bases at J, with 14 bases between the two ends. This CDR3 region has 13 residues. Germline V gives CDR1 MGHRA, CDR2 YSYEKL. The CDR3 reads CASSLIGVGTQYF. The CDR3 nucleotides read TGCGCCAGCAGCCTAATAGGGGTGGGCACGCAGTATTTT.

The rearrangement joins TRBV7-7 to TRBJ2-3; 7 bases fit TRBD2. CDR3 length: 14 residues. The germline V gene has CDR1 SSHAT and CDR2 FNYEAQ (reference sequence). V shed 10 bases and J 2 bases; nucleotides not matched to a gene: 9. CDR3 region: CATSSGSPTDTQYF. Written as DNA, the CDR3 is TGTGCCACCTCTAGCGGATCTCCCACAGATACGCAGTATTTT.

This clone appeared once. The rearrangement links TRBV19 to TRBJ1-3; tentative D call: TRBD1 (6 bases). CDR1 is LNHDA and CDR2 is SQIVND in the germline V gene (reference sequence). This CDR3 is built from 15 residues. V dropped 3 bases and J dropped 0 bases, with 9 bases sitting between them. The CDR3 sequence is CASSIDRNSGNTIYF. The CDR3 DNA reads TGTGCCAGTAGTATCGACAGGAACTCTGGAAACACCATATATTTT. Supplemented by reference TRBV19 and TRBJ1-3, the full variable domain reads DGGITQSPKYLFRKEGQNVTLSCEQNLNHDAMYWYRQDPGQGLRLIYYSQIVNDFQKGDIAEGYSVSREKKESFPLTVTSAQKNPTAFYLCASSIDRNSGNTIYFGEGSWLTVV.

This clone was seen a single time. The DNA for the CDR3 is TGTGCCATCAGTGACTCCTCCTACGAGCAGTACTTC. This encodes CAISDSSYEQYF. The gene calls are TRBV10-3 and TRBJ2-7; D unresolved. V lost 3 bases to trimming and J lost 0 bases, with 3 bases between them. The CDR3 loop spans 12 amino acids. Germline CDR1 is ENHRY and CDR2 is SYGVKD.

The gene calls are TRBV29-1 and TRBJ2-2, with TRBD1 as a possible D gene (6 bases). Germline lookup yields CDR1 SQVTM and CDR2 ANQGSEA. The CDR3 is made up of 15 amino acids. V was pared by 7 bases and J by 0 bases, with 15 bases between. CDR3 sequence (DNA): TGCAGCGCCTTCAAGGGGACAACGAACACCGGGGAGCTGTTTTTT. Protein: CSAFKGTTNTGELFF.

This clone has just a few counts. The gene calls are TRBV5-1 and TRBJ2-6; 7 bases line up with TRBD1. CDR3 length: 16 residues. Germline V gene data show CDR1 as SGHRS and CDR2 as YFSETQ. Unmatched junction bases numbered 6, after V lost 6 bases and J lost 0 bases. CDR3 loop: CASMVTGHSGANVLTF. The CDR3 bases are TGCGCCAGCATGGTGACAGGGCACTCTGGGGCCAACGTCCTGACTTTC.

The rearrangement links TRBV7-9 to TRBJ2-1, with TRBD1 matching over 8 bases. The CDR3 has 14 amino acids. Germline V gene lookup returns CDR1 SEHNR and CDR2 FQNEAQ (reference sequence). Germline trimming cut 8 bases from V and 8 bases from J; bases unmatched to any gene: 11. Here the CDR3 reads CASGVGQGIDEQFF. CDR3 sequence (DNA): TGTGCCAGCGGCGTCGGACAGGGTATCGATGAGCAGTTCTTC.

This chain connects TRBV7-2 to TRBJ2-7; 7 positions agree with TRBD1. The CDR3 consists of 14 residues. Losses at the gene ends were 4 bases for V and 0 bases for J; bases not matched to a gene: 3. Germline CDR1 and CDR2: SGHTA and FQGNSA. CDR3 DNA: TGTGCCAGCAGCTCGCGACAGGGCTCCTACGAGCAGTACTTC. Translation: CASSSRQGSYEQYF. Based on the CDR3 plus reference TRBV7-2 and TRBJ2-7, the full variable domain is GAGVSQSPSNKVTEKGKDVELRCDPISGHTALYWYRQSLGQGLEFLIYFQGNSAPDKSGLPSDRFSAERTGGSVSTLTIQRTQQEDSAVYLCASSSRQGSYEQYFGPGTRLTVT.

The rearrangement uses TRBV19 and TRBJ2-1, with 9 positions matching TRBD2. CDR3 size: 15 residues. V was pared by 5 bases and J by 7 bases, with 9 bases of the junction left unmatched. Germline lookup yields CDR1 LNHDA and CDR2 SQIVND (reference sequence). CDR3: CASSPGTSNLNEQFF. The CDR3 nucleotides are TGTGCCAGTAGTCCCGGGACTAGCAATCTAAATGAGCAGTTCTTC.

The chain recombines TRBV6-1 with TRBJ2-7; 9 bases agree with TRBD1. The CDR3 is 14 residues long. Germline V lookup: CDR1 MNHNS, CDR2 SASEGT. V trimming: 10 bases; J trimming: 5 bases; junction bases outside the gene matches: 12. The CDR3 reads CATDETGGSDEQYF. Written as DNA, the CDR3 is TGTGCCACCGACGAAACAGGGGGCAGCGACGAGCAGTACTTC.

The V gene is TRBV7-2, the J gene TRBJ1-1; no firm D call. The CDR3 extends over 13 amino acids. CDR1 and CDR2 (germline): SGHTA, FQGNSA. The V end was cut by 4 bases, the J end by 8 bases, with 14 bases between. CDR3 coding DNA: TGTGCCAGCAGCTATAACCCCGGGTCCGAAGCTTTCTTT. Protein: CASSYNPGSEAFF. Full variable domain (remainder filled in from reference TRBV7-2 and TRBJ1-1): GAGVSQSPSNKVTEKGKDVELRCDPISGHTALYWYRQSLGQGLEFLIYFQGNSAPDKSGLPSDRFSAERTGGSVSTLTIQRTQQEDSAVYLCASSYNPGSEAFFGQGTRLTVV.

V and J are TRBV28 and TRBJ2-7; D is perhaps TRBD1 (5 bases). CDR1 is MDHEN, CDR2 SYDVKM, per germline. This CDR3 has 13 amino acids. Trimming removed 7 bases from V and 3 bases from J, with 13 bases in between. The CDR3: CASILEQDYEQYF. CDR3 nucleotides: TGTGCCAGCATTCTGGAACAGGACTACGAGCAGTACTTC.

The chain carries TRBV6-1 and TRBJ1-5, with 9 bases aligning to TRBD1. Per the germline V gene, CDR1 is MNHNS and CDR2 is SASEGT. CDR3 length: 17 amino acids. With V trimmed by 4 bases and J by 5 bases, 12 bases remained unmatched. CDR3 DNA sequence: TGTGCCAGCAGTGTAACAGGGGGCCCCCTTATGGATCAGCCCCAGCATTTT. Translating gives CASSVTGGPLMDQPQHF.

The CDR3 region is CASSVTRGQETQYF. The CDR3 DNA is TGTGCCAGCAGCGTAACGAGGGGGCAAGAGACCCAGTACTTC. This chain uses TRBV9 with TRBJ2-5; the D gene is possibly TRBD1 (6 bases). With 1 base removed from V and 2 bases from J, the gap between germline ends came to 9 bases. The CDR3 is made up of 14 amino acids. CDR1 is SGDLS, CDR2 YYNGEE, per germline. Together with reference TRBV9 and TRBJ2-5, the CDR3 gives the full variable domain: DSGVTQTPKHLITATGQRVTLRCSPRSGDLSVYWYQQSLDQGLQFLIQYYNGEERAKGNILERFSAQQFPDLHSELNLSSLELGDSALYFCASSVTRGQETQYFGPGTRLLVL.

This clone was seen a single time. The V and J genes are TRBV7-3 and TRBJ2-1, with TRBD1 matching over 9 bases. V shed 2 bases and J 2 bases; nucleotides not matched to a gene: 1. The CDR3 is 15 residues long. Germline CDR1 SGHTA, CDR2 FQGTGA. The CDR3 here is CASSLGQGTYNEQFF. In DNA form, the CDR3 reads TGTGCCAGCAGCTTAGGACAGGGGACCTACAATGAGCAGTTCTTC.

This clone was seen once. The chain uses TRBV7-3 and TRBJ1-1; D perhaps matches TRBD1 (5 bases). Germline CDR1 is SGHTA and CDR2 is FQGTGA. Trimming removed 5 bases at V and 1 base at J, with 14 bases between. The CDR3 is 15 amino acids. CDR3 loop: CASSPSGGGNTEAFF. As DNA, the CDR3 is TGTGCCAGCAGCCCCTCAGGCGGGGGGAACACTGAAGCTTTCTTT. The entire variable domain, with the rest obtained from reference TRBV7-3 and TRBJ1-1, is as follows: GAGVSQTPSNKVTEKGKYVELRCDPISGHTALYWYRQSLGQGPEFLIYFQGTGAADDSGLPNDRFFAVRPEGSVSTLKIQRTERGDSAVYLCASSPSGGGNTEAFFGQGTRLTVV.

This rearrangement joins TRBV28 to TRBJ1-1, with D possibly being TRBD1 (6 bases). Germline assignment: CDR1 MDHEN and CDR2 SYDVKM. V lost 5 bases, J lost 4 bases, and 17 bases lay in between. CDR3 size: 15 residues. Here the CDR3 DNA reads TGTGCCAGCAGTCGACCAGGGGATGGCGGCACTGAAGCTTTCTTT. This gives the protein CASSRPGDGGTEAFF.

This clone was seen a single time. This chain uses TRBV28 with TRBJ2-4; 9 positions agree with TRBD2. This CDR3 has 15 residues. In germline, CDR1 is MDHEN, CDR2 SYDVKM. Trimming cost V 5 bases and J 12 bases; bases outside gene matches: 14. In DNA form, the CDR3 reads TGTGCCAGCAGTCGAAGGGTAGCGGGAGAAGGGTATCAGTACTTC. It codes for CASSRRVAGEGYQYF.

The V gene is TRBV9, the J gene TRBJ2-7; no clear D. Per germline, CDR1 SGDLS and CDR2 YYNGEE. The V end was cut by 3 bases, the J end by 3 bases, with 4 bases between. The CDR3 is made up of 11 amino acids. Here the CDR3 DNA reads TGTGCCAGCAGCGCGTACTACGAGCAGTACTTC. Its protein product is CASSAYYEQYF. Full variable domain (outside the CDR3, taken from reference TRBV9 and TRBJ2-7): DSGVTQTPKHLITATGQRVTLRCSPRSGDLSVYWYQQSLDQGLQFLIQYYNGEERAKGNILERFSAQQFPDLHSELNLSSLELGDSALYFCASSAYYEQYFGPGTRLTVT.

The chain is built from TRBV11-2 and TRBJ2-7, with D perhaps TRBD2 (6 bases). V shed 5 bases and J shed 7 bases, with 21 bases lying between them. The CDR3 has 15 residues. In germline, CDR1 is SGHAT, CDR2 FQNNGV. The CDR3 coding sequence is TGTGCCAGCAGCGTTTTCAAGGGACTTGGGGGAGAGCAGTACTTC. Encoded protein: CASSVFKGLGGEQYF.

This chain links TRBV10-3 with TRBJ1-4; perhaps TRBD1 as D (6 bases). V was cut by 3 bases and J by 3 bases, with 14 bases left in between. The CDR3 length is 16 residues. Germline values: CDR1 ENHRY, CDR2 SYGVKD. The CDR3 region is CAISDKLQGPNEKLFF. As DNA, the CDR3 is TGTGCCATCAGTGATAAATTACAGGGACCTAATGAAAAACTGTTTTTT.

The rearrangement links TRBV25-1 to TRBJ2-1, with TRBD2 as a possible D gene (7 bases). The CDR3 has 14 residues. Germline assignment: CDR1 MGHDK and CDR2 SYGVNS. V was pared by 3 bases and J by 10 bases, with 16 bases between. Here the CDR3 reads CASSDRGASLEQFF. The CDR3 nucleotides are TGTGCCAGCAGTGATCGGGGGGCCTCTTTGGAGCAGTTCTTC.

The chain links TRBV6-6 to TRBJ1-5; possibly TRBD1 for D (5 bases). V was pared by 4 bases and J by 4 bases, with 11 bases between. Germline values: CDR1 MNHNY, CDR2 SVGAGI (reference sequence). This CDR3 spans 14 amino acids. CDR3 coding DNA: TGTGCCAGCAGTTCGGGACTCGATAATCAGCCCCAGCATTTT. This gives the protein CASSSGLDNQPQHF.

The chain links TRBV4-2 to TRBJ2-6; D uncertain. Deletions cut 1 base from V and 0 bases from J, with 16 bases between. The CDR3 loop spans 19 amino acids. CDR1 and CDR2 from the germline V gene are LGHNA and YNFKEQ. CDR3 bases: TGTGCCAGCAGCCAAGCCCTTGGGCTGCCAGACTCTGGGGCCAACGTCCTGACTTTC. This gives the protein CASSQALGLPDSGANVLTF.

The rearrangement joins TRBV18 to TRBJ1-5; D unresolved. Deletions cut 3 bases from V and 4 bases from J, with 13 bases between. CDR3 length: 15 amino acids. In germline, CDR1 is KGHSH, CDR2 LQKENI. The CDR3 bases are TGTGCCAGCTCACCCGCCGGGAAAGGGAATCAGCCCCAGCATTTT. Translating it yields CASSPAGKGNQPQHF.

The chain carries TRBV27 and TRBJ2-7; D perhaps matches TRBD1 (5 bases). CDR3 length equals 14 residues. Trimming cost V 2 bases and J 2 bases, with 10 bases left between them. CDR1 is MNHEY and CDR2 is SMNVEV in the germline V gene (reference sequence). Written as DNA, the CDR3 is TGTGCCAGCAGTTTAAGAATACAGGCCTACGAGCAGTACTTC. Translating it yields CASSLRIQAYEQYF.